The subject of this entry is one T cell receptor (beta chain). Its cognate antigen is unknown. The sample is drawn from a study of T cells in localized non-small cell lung cancer. Study results and limitations: Greater blood T cell density accompanied longer overall survival. Of the top 100 tumor clones, median about 56 were in adjacent lung, over 25 among its top 100.

Adjacent lung lacking atypia came from at least 2 cm beyond the tumor margin. V was shortened by 6 bases and J by 7 bases, with 18 bases between the two germline ends. From germline, CDR1 is MDHEN and CDR2 SYDVKM. This CDR3 spans 15 amino acids. This table comes from immunoSEQ multiplex PCR, and its TCRdb copy is limited to in-frame clones, with some not included. Among about 2,800 clones listed, about 23% were seen once. The chain uses TRBV28 and TRBJ1-4; D unclear. Specimen: normal lung tissue next to the tumor, collected before any cancer treatment. The sequence was obtained from a male donor at least 60 years old with stage II lung adenocarcinoma. CDR3 coding DNA: TGTGCCAGCAGCCCGGACGGATCTTGGGGTGAAAAACTGTTTTTT. This sequence encodes CASSPDGSWGEKLFF.